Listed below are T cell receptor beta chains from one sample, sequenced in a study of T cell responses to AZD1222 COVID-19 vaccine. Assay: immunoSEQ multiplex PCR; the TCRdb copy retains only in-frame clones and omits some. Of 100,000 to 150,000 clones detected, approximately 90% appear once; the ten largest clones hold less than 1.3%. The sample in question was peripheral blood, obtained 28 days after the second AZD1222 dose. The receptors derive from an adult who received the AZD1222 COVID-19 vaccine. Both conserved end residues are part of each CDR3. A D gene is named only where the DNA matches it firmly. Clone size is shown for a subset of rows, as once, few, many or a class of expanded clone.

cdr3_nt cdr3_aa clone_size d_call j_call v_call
TGCGCCAGCAGCGTTGAACCCCTAGCGGGATTTTACAATGAGCAGTTCTTC CASSVEPLAGFYNEQFF NA TRBD2 TRBJ2-1 TRBV5-1
TGTGCCAGCAGCTTAGGGCTAGCGGGGAACAATGAGCAGTTCTTC CASSLGLAGNNEQFF NA TRBD2 TRBJ2-1 TRBV11-1
TGTGCCAGTAGTATAGGGTCTTTCTCTGGAAACACCATATATTTT CASSIGSFSGNTIYF once NA TRBJ1-3 TRBV19
TGTGCCAGCAGCCCCGACGTAAAGTACTCTGGAAACACCATATATTTT CASSPDVKYSGNTIYF once NA TRBJ1-3 TRBV4-2
TGTGCCAGCTCGACAGGGGGCTATTCACCCCTCCACTTT CASSTGGYSPLHF NA TRBD1 TRBJ1-6 TRBV18
TGTGCCAGCAGCCGGAGGGGGACAGGGGTAGAAAAACTGTTTTTT CASSRRGTGVEKLFF NA TRBD1 TRBJ1-4 TRBV5-6
TGCGCCCGGGCGTCCAGGCGACGGTATGGCTACACCTTC CARASRRRYGYTF once NA TRBJ1-2 TRBV10-1
TGCGCCAGCAGCCATCGAACCCCGCAGGGAACAGGCGAGCAGTACTTC CASSHRTPQGTGEQYF few NA TRBJ2-7 TRBV4-1
TGTGCCACCAGTGTTGGACTTGGGGAAAAACTGTTTTTT CATSVGLGEKLFF once NA TRBJ1-4 TRBV24-1
TGTGCCAGCAGCCAAGAGCGAGGGGGCATTCAGTACTTC CASSQERGGIQYF NA NA TRBJ2-4 TRBV3-1/TRBV3-2
TGCGCCAGCGGCAAACAGGGAGGGGGTGAAAAACTGTTTTTT CASGKQGGGEKLFF NA NA TRBJ1-4 TRBV5-1
TGTGCCAGCAGTTTTGGAAACACCATATATTTT CASSFGNTIYF few NA TRBJ1-3 TRBV12-3/TRBV12-4
TGCAGTGCTAGTATAGCGATAAACTATGGCTACACCTTC CSASIAINYGYTF NA NA TRBJ1-2 TRBV20-1
TGTGCCAGCAGCCAAGTACTGGGAACCGGGGAGCTGTTTTTT CASSQVLGTGELFF NA NA TRBJ2-2 TRBV14
TGTGCCAGCAGCCAAGAAGAATGGACAGGGGAGGCCTATGGCTACACCTTC CASSQEEWTGEAYGYTF few TRBD1 TRBJ1-2 TRBV14
TGTGCCAGCAGCGGGATCCGGGCGACCTCTGGAAACACCATATATTTT CASSGIRATSGNTIYF NA NA TRBJ1-3 TRBV9
TGTGCCAGCAGTTTATGGGGACAGGGGGCGAGTGGCTACACCTTC CASSLWGQGASGYTF NA TRBD1 TRBJ1-2 TRBV28
TGCAGCGCTAAAACTGGACAGGGCAATGAGCAGTTCTTC CSAKTGQGNEQFF NA TRBD1 TRBJ2-1 TRBV29-1
TGTGCCAGCAGCCGCTTCTCGGGGGCCAAAAACATTCAGTACTTC CASSRFSGAKNIQYF NA NA TRBJ2-4 TRBV7-9
TGTGCCTGGAGTACCGGGTTCGGCAATCAGCCCCAGCATTTT CAWSTGFGNQPQHF NA NA TRBJ1-5 TRBV30
TGTGCCAGTAGCGAGTCGGGACTCATATCCTACGAGCAGTACTTC CASSESGLISYEQYF few NA TRBJ2-7 TRBV19
TGCAGCGTTGTAGAGACTAGCGGGAGGCATTACAATGAGCAGTTCTTC CSVVETSGRHYNEQFF NA TRBD2 TRBJ2-1 TRBV29-1
TGTGCCAGCAGCCAAGGCTGGGCTAGCGGGTGGGGAAAGACCCAGTACTTC CASSQGWASGWGKTQYF NA TRBD2 TRBJ2-5 TRBV3-1/TRBV3-2
TGTGCCTGCTATCGACTAGCGGAGAACACAGATACGCAGTATTTT CACYRLAENTDTQYF NA TRBD2 TRBJ2-3 TRBV30
TGTGCCAGCAATCGGGGCGCAAGGGATGGCTACACCTTC CASNRGARDGYTF NA NA TRBJ1-2 TRBV2
TGTGCCAGCAGCCAAGACGCGGCCCGTCGGGGTTTCTTT CASSQDAARRGFF NA NA TRBJ1-1 TRBV4-2
TGTGCCAGCAGCCTTCTAGCGGGGTACTCCTACGAGCAGTACTTC CASSLLAGYSYEQYF NA TRBD2 TRBJ2-7 TRBV7-2
TGTGCCAGCAGTTACTACGGGGAGCTGTTTTTT CASSYYGELFF NA NA TRBJ2-2 TRBV6-5
TGCACCAGCACTATAGCGGGGTTAGCCAAAAACATTCAGTACTTC CTSTIAGLAKNIQYF NA NA TRBJ2-4 TRBV1
TGTGCCAGCAGCCTATCAAACAGACACGACATCTACGAGCAGTACTTC CASSLSNRHDIYEQYF NA NA TRBJ2-7 TRBV5-4
TGTGCCGCCAACGAGCCGGCAACTGAAGCTTTCTTT CAANEPATEAFF NA NA TRBJ1-1 TRBV10-3
TGTGCCAGCAGTCCCGGGACAGGGGGGGCCGGGGAGCTGTTTTTT CASSPGTGGAGELFF NA TRBD1 TRBJ2-2 TRBV25-1
TGTGCCAGCAGCTTGGAGGGGGGCGCAGATACGCAGTATTTT CASSLEGGADTQYF NA NA TRBJ2-3 TRBV5-6
TGCGCCAGCAGCTTGGACTTTGATGGCTACACCTTC CASSLDFDGYTF NA NA TRBJ1-2 TRBV5-1
TGTGCCACCAGTGCGGGCGGGGCCTACAATGAGCAGTTCTTC CATSAGGAYNEQFF NA NA TRBJ2-1 TRBV24-1
TGTGCCAGCAGCCTCACAGGGGATAATTCACCCCTCCACTTT CASSLTGDNSPLHF NA TRBD1 TRBJ1-6 TRBV4-2
TGTGCCAGCAGTGAGGGAAACATTCAGTACTTC CASSEGNIQYF NA NA TRBJ2-4 TRBV2
TGTGCCAGCAGCTCAAGGGACTTACCTAGCACAGATACGCAGTATTTT CASSSRDLPSTDTQYF NA NA TRBJ2-3 TRBV11-2
TGTGCCAGCAGCTTAACGTCTGGGAGGGGTGGCTACACCTTC CASSLTSGRGGYTF NA NA TRBJ1-2 TRBV7-3
TGTGCCAGCAGTTACGATCCTAATAGCTCCTACGAGCAGTACTTC CASSYDPNSSYEQYF NA NA TRBJ2-7 TRBV6-5
TGTGCCTGGAAACTAGCCGGGACAGGACCCTACGAGCAGTACTTC CAWKLAGTGPYEQYF NA TRBD1 TRBJ2-7 TRBV30
TGTGCCAGCAGTCGGGGGAGGGGCGGACTAGCGACCGGGGAGCTGTTTTTT CASSRGRGGLATGELFF NA TRBD2 TRBJ2-2 TRBV27
TGTGCCAGCAGCTTGGGTGGGGACGTCTACAATGAGCAGTTCTTC CASSLGGDVYNEQFF NA NA TRBJ2-1 TRBV5-6
TGTGCCAGCAGCCGGGAGGGCCTTCACGAGCAGTACTTC CASSREGLHEQYF NA TRBD2 TRBJ2-7 TRBV6-5